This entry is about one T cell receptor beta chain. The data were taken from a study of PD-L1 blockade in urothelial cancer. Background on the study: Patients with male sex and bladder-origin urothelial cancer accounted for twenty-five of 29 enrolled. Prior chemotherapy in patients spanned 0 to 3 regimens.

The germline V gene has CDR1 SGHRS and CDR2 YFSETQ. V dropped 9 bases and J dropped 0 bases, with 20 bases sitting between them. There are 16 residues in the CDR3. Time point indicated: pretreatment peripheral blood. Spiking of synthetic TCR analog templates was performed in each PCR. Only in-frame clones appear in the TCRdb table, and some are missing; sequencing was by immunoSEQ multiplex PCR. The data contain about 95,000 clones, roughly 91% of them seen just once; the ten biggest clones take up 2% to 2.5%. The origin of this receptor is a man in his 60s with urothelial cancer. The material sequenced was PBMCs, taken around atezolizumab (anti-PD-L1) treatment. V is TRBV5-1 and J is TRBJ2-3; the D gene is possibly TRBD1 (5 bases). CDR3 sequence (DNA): TGCGCCATTAACACCAACGGACACGAAAGCACAGATACGCAGTATTTT. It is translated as CAINTNGHESTDTQYF. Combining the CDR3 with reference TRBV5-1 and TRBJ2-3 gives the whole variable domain KAGVTQTPRYLIKTRGQQVTLSCSPISGHRSVSWYQQTPGQGLQFLFEYFSETQRNKGNFPGRFSGRQFSNSRSEMNVSTLELGDSALYLCAINTNGHESTDTQYFGPGTRLTVL.